This T cell receptor (beta chain) was sequenced during a study of CD8 T cells in Susac syndrome. CDR3 length: 12 amino acids. V lost 6 bases and J 3 bases, leaving 9 bases between the germline ends. The germline V gene encodes CDR1 MNHEY and CDR2 SVGAGI. RNA, at 0.5 to 1 ug, was reverse transcribed with random hexamers. Amplification of TCR beta CDR3 by immunoSEQ multiplex PCR spanned 54 Vbeta and 13 Jbeta. Each CDR3 protein gets one entry after TCRdb re-called the immunoSEQ multiplex PCR reads with MiXCR. The sample lists 150,000 to 200,000 distinct CDR3 sequences; 90% to 95% were seen once. The sequenced target, TCR beta, came from blood CD8+ and CD4+ T cells. Healthy donors, matched for age and sex, constituted the control group. FACS was used to enrich TEMRA cells, whereas the CD8+ and CD4+ T cells were obtained by negative isolation.

The sequenced sample was CD4+ T cells from PBMCs. This rearrangement joins TRBV6-5 to TRBJ2-7; tentatively, D is TRBD1 (6 bases). This clonotype was obtained from a human donor in good health. CDR3 sequence: CASRAGDYEQYF. The CDR3 bases are TGTGCCAGCAGGGCAGGGGACTACGAGCAGTACTTC.